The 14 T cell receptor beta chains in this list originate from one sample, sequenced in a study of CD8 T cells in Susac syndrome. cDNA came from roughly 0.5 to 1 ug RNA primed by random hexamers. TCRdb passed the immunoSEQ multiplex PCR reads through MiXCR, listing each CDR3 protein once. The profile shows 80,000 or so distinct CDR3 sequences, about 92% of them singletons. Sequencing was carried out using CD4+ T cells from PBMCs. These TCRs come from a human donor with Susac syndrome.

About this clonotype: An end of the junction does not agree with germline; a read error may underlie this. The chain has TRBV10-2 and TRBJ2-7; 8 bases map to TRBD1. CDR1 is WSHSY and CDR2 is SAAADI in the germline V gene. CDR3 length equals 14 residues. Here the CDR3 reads CASCDTDRVYEQYF. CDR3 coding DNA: TGCGCCAGCTGTGATACGGACAGGGTCTACGAGCAGTACTTC.

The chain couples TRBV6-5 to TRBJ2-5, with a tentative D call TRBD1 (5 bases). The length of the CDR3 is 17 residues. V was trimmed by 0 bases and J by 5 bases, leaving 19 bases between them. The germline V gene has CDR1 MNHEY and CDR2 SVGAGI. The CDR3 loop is CASSYSGASPSGETQYF. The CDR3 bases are TGTGCCAGCAGTTACTCTGGGGCATCCCCCTCTGGGGAGACCCAGTACTTC.

The CDR3 nucleotides read TGCAGTGCTAGAGATCCGGCAAGGGTCGGCTACACCTTC. This codes for CSARDPARVGYTF. The V gene is TRBV20-1, the J gene TRBJ1-2; no firm D call. The CDR3 has 13 amino acids. CDR1 is DFQATT and CDR2 is SNEGSKA in the germline V gene (reference sequence). V lost 0 bases and J 8 bases, leaving 13 bases between the germline ends.

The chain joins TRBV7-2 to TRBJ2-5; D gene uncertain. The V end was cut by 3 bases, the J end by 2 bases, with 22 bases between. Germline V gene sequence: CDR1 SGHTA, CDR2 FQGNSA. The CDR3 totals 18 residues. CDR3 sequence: CASSFALLGILTQETQYF. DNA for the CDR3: TGTGCCAGCAGCTTTGCGCTGCTCGGCATCCTCACGCAAGAGACCCAGTACTTC.

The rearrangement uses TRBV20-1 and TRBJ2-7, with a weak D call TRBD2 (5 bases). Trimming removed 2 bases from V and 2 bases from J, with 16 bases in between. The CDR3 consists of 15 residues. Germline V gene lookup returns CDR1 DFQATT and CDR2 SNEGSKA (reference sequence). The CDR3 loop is CSARSPQAVTYEQYF. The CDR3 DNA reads TGCAGTGCTAGATCCCCACAAGCGGTGACCTACGAGCAGTACTTC.

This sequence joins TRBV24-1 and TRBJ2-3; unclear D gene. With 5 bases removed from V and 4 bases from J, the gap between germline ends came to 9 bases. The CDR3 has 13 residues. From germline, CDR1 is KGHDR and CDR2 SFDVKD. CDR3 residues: CATSGRSADTQYF. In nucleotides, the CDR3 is TGTGCCACCAGTGGGCGGTCCGCAGATACGCAGTATTTT.

The CDR3 spells CASSSRDFRETQYF. The CDR3 region has the DNA TGTGCCAGCAGCTCGAGGGATTTTAGGGAGACCCAGTACTTC. The V gene is TRBV7-6, the J gene TRBJ2-5, with D possibly matching TRBD2 (5 bases). CDR1 SGHVS and CDR2 FNYEAQ come from the germline V gene. The CDR3 runs 14 residues. Between the trimmed V and J ends, which lost 4 bases and 5 bases, there was a span of 14 bases. The full variable domain, rest sourced from reference TRBV7-6 and TRBJ2-5, is GAGVSQSPRYKVTKRGQDVALRCDPISGHVSLYWYRQALGQGPEFLTYFNYEAQQDKSGLPNDRFSAERPEGSISTLTIQRTEQRDSAMYRCASSSRDFRETQYFGPGTRLLVL.

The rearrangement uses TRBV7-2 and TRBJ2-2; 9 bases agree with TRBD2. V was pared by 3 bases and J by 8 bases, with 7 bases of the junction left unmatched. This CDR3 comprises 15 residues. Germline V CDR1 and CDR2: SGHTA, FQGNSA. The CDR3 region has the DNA TGTGCCAGCAGCTTGGCGGGAGGGCCAAGTGGGGAGCTGTTTTTT. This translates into CASSLAGGPSGELFF. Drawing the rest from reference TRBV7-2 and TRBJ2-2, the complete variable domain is GAGVSQSPSNKVTEKGKDVELRCDPISGHTALYWYRQSLGQGLEFLIYFQGNSAPDKSGLPSDRFSAERTGGSVSTLTIQRTQQEDSAVYLCASSLAGGPSGELFFGEGSRLTVL.

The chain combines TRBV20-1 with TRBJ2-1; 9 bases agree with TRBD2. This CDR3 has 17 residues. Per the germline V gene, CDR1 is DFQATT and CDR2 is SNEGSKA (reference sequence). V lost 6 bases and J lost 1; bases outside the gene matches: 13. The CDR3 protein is CSARPIGAGGSYNEQFF. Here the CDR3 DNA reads TGCAGTGCCCGCCCAATTGGGGCGGGAGGGTCCTACAATGAGCAGTTCTTC.

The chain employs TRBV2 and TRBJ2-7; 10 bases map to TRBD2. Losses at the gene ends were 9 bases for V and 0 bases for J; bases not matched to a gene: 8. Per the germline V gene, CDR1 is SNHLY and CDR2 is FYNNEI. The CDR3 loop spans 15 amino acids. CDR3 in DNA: TGTGCCAGTTACCGACCTAGCGGGGGCTCCTACGAGCAGTACTTC. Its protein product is CASYRPSGGSYEQYF.

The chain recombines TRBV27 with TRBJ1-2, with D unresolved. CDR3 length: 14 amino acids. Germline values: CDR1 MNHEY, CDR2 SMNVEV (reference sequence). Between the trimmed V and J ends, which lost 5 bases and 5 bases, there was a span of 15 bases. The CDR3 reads CASSPRQARYGYTF. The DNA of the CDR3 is TGTGCCAGCAGTCCACGGCAGGCTAGGTATGGCTACACCTTC.

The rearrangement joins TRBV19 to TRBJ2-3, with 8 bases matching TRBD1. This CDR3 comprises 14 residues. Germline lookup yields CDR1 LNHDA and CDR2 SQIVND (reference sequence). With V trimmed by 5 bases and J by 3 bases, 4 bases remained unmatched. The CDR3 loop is CASSPRTGTDTQYF. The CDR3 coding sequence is TGTGCCAGTAGTCCTCGGACAGGGACAGATACGCAGTATTTT.

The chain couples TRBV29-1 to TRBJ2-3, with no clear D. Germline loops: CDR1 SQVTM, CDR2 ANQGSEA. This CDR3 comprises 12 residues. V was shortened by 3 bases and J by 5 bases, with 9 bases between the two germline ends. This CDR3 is CSVEFGLDTQYF. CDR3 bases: TGCAGCGTTGAGTTCGGGTTAGATACGCAGTATTTT.

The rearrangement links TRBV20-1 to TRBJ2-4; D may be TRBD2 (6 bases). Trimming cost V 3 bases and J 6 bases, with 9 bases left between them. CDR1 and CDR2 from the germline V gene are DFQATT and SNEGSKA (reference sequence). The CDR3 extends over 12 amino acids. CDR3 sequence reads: CSASGRINIQYF. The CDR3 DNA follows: TGCAGTGCTAGCGGGAGAATAAACATTCAGTACTTC.